The clone carrying this T cell receptor (beta chain) was observed once. The antigen is not known. This entry belongs to a study of cytomegalovirus exposure and HLA in healthy donors. Findings of the study overall: Prior analysis indicated that the majority of TCR beta V segments exhibited productivity approximately 87% or approximately 30% of the time.

Germline-derived CDR1 and CDR2 are MNHEY and SVGAGI. The V end lost 6 bases, the J end lost 0 bases, and 15 bases lay between the germline ends. The CDR3 consists of 15 residues. In the PCR, 60 Vbeta and 13 Jbeta primers were used. Method: immunoSEQ multiplex PCR; TCRdb's copy keeps in-frame clones and lacks some. Of about 190,000 clones listed, approximately 70% are singletons. This clonotype originated in a woman in her 30s in good health and CMV-seropositive. Sequenced material: PBMCs. The genes are TRBV6-5 and TRBJ2-7, with D uncertain. Here the CDR3 reads CASSPTTTHSYEQYF. The CDR3 DNA sequence: TGTGCCAGCAGCCCTACTACGACTCACTCCTACGAGCAGTACTTC.